One sample yielded the 12 T cell receptor beta chains listed below, sequenced in a study of lymphopenia after photon versus proton radiotherapy. The table came from immunoSEQ multiplex PCR; TCRdb's copy has only in-frame clones and leaves some out. The sample shows under 75,000 clones, just under 95% of them seen only once. Material: peripheral blood, obtained from a patient treated with photon-based radiotherapy. These receptors were obtained from a woman in her thirties or forties with cholangiocarcinoma.

J is TRBJ2-1 and V is TRBV7-9; 9 positions agree with TRBD2. This CDR3 contains 16 residues. V shed 5 bases, J shed 5 bases, and the junction held 10 bases outside the gene matches. Germline V lookup: CDR1 SEHNR, CDR2 FQNEAQ (reference sequence). DNA for the CDR3: TGTGCCAGCAGCCCACTCGCTAGCGGGACGAACAATGAGCAGTTCTTC. It codes for CASSPLASGTNNEQFF. Combining the CDR3 with reference TRBV7-9 and TRBJ2-1 gives the whole variable domain DTGVSQNPRHKITKRGQNVTFRCDPISEHNRLYWYRQTLGQGPEFLTYFQNEAQLEKSRLLSDRFSAERPKGSFSTLEIQRTEQGDSAMYLCASSPLASGTNNEQFFGPGTRLTVL.

This clone has a single count. The chain has TRBV6-5 and TRBJ1-1; maybe TRBD1 (5 bases). The CDR3 runs to 15 residues. The ends were cut back, 2 bases at V and 0 bases at J, with 10 bases in the middle. Germline assignment: CDR1 MNHEY and CDR2 SVGAGI. The CDR3 is CASSYRTPMNTEAFF. For the CDR3, the DNA is TGTGCCAGCAGTTACCGGACACCCATGAACACTGAAGCTTTCTTT.

This rearrangement joins TRBV27 to TRBJ1-3; D is unresolved. The CDR3 totals 15 residues. V gave up 6 bases and J gave up 0 bases, with 12 bases separating them. Germline-derived CDR1 and CDR2 are MNHEY and SMNVEV (reference sequence). The CDR3 loop reads CASSYTADSGNTIYF. As DNA, the CDR3 is TGTGCCAGCAGCTACACTGCGGACTCTGGAAACACCATATATTTT.

The CDR3 region has the DNA TGCGCCAGCAGCCTGGGGGGATCTGGGAGCTATGGCTACACCTTC. Its translation is CASSLGGSGSYGYTF. The gene calls are TRBV5-1 and TRBJ1-2, with a tentative D call TRBD1 (5 bases). Trimming cost V 4 bases and J 4 bases, with 17 bases left between them. The CDR3 covers 15 residues. CDR1 and CDR2 (germline): SGHRS, YFSETQ. Variable domain in full (rest from reference TRBV5-1 and TRBJ1-2): KAGVTQTPRYLIKTRGQQVTLSCSPISGHRSVSWYQQTPGQGLQFLFEYFSETQRNKGNFPGRFSGRQFSNSRSEMNVSTLELGDSALYLCASSLGGSGSYGYTFGSGTRLTVV.

The chain joins TRBV19 to TRBJ1-2; D not certain. Germline V gene lookup returns CDR1 LNHDA and CDR2 SQIVND (reference sequence). Trimming pared 7 bases from V and 2 bases from J, leaving 14 bases between. CDR3 length: 14 residues. The CDR3 nucleotides are TGTGCCAGTACCGAAAGGCGACCCAACTATGGCTACACCTTC. Its protein is CASTERRPNYGYTF.

This chain links TRBV28 with TRBJ2-3, with D possibly TRBD2 on 5 matching bases. Germline lookup yields CDR1 MDHEN and CDR2 SYDVKM. The length of the CDR3 is 13 residues. V gave up 4 bases and J gave up 1 base, with 6 bases separating them. The CDR3 sequence is CASSWTRTDTQYF. The CDR3 coding sequence is TGTGCCAGCAGTTGGACTCGCACAGATACGCAGTATTTT.

The genes are TRBV7-2 and TRBJ2-2; D gene ambiguous. Between the trimmed V and J ends, which lost 2 bases and 0 bases, there was a span of 7 bases. The germline V gene encodes CDR1 SGHTA and CDR2 FQGNSA. The length of the CDR3 is 15 residues. CDR3 sequence reads: CASSLSQSNTGELFF. DNA of the CDR3: TGTGCCAGCAGCTTATCCCAATCGAACACCGGGGAGCTGTTTTTT.

The chain carries TRBV2 and TRBJ2-3; 7 bases align to TRBD1. CDR3 length equals 12 residues. CDR1 and CDR2 from the germline V gene are SNHLY and FYNNEI. V lost 9 bases, J lost 3 bases, and 3 bases stayed unmatched. The CDR3 DNA sequence: TGTGCCAGGACGACAGGGACAGATACGCAGTATTTT. Its translation is CARTTGTDTQYF. The whole variable domain, remainder taken from reference TRBV2 and TRBJ2-3, is EPEVTQTPSHQVTQMGQEVILRCVPISNHLYFYWYRQILGQKVEFLVSFYNNEISEKSEIFDDQFSVERPDGSNFTLKIRSTKLEDSAMYFCARTTGTDTQYFGPGTRLTVL.

The rearrangement uses TRBV7-9 and TRBJ2-6; the D gene is possibly TRBD2 (7 bases). Germline V lookup: CDR1 SEHNR, CDR2 FQNEAQ (reference sequence). This CDR3 is built from 17 residues. Trimming stripped 5 bases from V and 4 bases from J, with 18 bases between. The CDR3 DNA is TGTGCCAGCAGCCCGCCCGGAGGGGGGGCCGGGGCCAACGTCCTGACTTTC. This sequence encodes CASSPPGGGAGANVLTF.

The J gene is TRBJ1-6, the V gene TRBV18, with D hard to call. The V and J ends lost 6 bases and 10 bases respectively, with 13 bases between them. Germline lookup yields CDR1 KGHSH and CDR2 LQKENI. The CDR3 totals 13 residues. The CDR3 reads CASSAGGESPLHF. The CDR3 DNA sequence: TGTGCCAGCTCCGCAGGCGGGGAATCACCCCTCCACTTT. The variable domain in full, with the rest retrieved from reference TRBV18 and TRBJ1-6, is NAGVMQNPRHLVRRRGQEARLRCSPMKGHSHVYWYRQLPEEGLKFMVYLQKENIIDESGMPKERFSAEFPKEGPSILRIQQVVRGDSAAYFCASSAGGESPLHFGNGTRLTVT.

This clone was counted once. The rearrangement uses TRBV28 and TRBJ1-2; D call uncertain. CDR1 MDHEN and CDR2 SYDVKM come from the germline V gene. The V gene lost 6 bases and the J gene lost 8 bases, with 16 bases spanning the gap. CDR3 length equals 13 residues. The CDR3 is CASSLAADQGYTF. In DNA form, the CDR3 reads TGTGCCAGCAGCCTAGCTGCCGACCAAGGCTACACCTTC.

This clone was observed once. This chain connects TRBV29-1 to TRBJ1-1, with 9 positions matching TRBD1. CDR3 length equals 12 residues. J lost 4 bases, V lost 7 bases, and 4 bases had no gene match. Germline CDR1 reads SQVTM; CDR2 reads ANQGSEA. The CDR3 protein is CSAGQGVTEAFF. The CDR3 nucleotides are TGCAGCGCGGGACAGGGAGTCACTGAAGCTTTCTTT.